This entry features one T cell receptor beta chain sequence. This entry is derived from a study of blood T cell repertoires in COVID-19. Study information: In each case, the material was cDNA or gDNA derived from T cells, B-cell-depleted T cells, or PBMCs.

Germline CDR1 KGHSH, CDR2 LQKENI. Trimming cost V 4 bases and J 3 bases; bases outside gene matches: 9. This CDR3 has 15 residues. In the original workflow: Estimates of nucleated cell counts were drawn from the amplification of reference gene primers. TCRdb's copy holds only in-frame clones and misses some; the assay was immunoSEQ multiplex PCR. That table supplies the V and J calls and clone size; D and trimming were determined from the DNA. Of fewer than 350,000 clones in the sample, approximately 86% were seen once. Participant ages covered roughly 18 to 89 years across around 22 US areas. The sequence was obtained from a woman in her thirties or forties with acute COVID-19. The chain has TRBV18 and TRBJ2-7; 7 bases are a match to TRBD1. What was sequenced was PBMCs or T cells enriched from blood (not recorded which). Here the CDR3 reads CASSRQGGRVYEQYF. The CDR3 DNA follows: TGTGCCAGCTCACGGCAAGGGGGCAGAGTCTACGAGCAGTACTTC.